This T cell receptor beta chain is drawn from a study of CD8+CD57+ T cells in acquired aplastic anemia. In the study overall: When averaged, DNA from sorted CD4+ and CD8+ cells came to 2.5 to 3.5 ug.

Using genomic DNA as the template, TCR beta VDJ and CDR3 profiling was carried out. In TCRdb, the reads were re-called with MiXCR into one record per CDR3 protein. Among under 350,000 distinct CDR3 sequences listed, approximately 56% were seen once. This CDR3 comprises 13 residues. CDR1 SGHRS and CDR2 YFSETQ come from the germline V gene. The trim removed 3 bases at V and 5 bases at J, leaving 2 bases unmatched. Worth noting for this clonotype: No antigen is known for it.

Study-level points and caveats: The same twenty-nine CD8+ CDR3 sequences occurred in patients and in controls. With respect to CD8+ Simpson's diversity, patients and controls did not differ significantly.

This receptor was taken from a human donor with severe aplastic anemia or a healthy control (not recorded which). Sequencing input: sorted CD4+, CD8+, or CD8+CD57+ T cells (not recorded which) from PBMCs. The chain joins TRBV5-1 to TRBJ2-5; 9 nucleotides agree with TRBD2. CDR3 sequence reads: CASSWTSVETQYF. For the CDR3, the DNA is TGCGCCAGCAGCTGGACTAGCGTGGAGACCCAGTACTTC.